One sample yielded the 13 T cell receptor beta chains listed below, sequenced in a study of T-cell memory formation after mild COVID-19. TCRdb redid the calling of the 5' RACE reads with MiXCR, one entry per CDR3 protein. Among approximately 340,000 distinct CDR3 sequences listed, 10% to 15% were seen once. The sequenced material came from PBMCs or a T cell subset sorted from them (not recorded which). These receptors came from a young man who had mild COVID-19 (a few samples of this study predate the infection). Cell type and time point are not known.

The CDR3: CSASGVGGSYEQYF. The CDR3 coding sequence is TGCAGTGCTAGTGGTGTGGGGGGCTCCTACGAGCAGTACTTC. This chain connects TRBV20-1 to TRBJ2-7; TRBD2 is a possible D gene (6 bases). CDR3 length: 14 amino acids. The germline V gene encodes CDR1 DFQATT and CDR2 SNEGSKA (reference sequence). Trimming shortened V by 3 bases and J by 0 bases, and 12 bases separated the two germline ends.

The rearrangement joins TRBV29-1 to TRBJ2-1, with D uncertain. This CDR3 has 12 residues. V was clipped by 2 bases and J by 4 bases, with 6 bases between them. Germline CDR1 reads SQVTM; CDR2 reads ANQGSEA. CDR3 bases: TGCAGCGTTGAAAAGATTTACAATGAGCAGTTCTTC. This encodes CSVEKIYNEQFF.

This clonotype was seen a few times. As DNA, the CDR3 is TGTGCCAGCAGCCTCCGGGGTGATGCGAACACCGGGGAGCTGTTTTTT. Its translation: CASSLRGDANTGELFF. The V call is TRBV9, the J call TRBJ2-2; D is possibly TRBD2 (5 bases). Trimming took off 4 bases at V and 0 bases at J, with 13 bases between the two ends. The CDR3 is 16 amino acids. Germline CDR1 is SGDLS and CDR2 is YYNGEE.

The genes are TRBV7-9 and TRBJ1-1; D not certain. V dropped 4 bases and J dropped 8 bases, with 20 bases sitting between them. CDR1 SEHNR and CDR2 FQNEAQ come from the germline V gene (reference sequence). The CDR3 is 15 residues long. The DNA of the CDR3 is TGTGCCAGCAGCTCACTCTCCGTCGGGGTAGGGGAAGCTTTCTTT. Translation gives CASSSLSVGVGEAFF.

This clonotype was counted many times. V usage is TRBV7-6 and J usage is TRBJ1-6; D is undetermined. Trimming stripped 4 bases from V and 0 bases from J, with 1 base between. Germline V lookup: CDR1 SGHVS, CDR2 FNYEAQ. CDR3 length: 13 amino acids. Written as DNA, the CDR3 is TGTGCCAGCAGCTCCTCCTATAATTCACCCCTCCACTTT. Translated, it gives CASSSSYNSPLHF.

This clonotype turned up a few times. The rearrangement uses TRBV7-9 and TRBJ2-5, with 7 bases aligning to TRBD1. Losses at the gene ends were 5 bases for V and 7 bases for J; bases not matched to a gene: 13. This CDR3 spans 15 amino acids. Germline-derived CDR1 and CDR2 are SEHNR and FQNEAQ (reference sequence). CDR3 sequence reads: CASSRFDRARRTQYF. The CDR3 coding sequence is TGTGCCAGCAGCAGGTTCGACAGGGCGAGAAGGACCCAGTACTTC.

This clonotype was picked up many times. The chain is built from TRBV7-8 and TRBJ2-3; either TRBD1 or TRBD2 may fit D (5 bases each). There are 12 residues in the CDR3. Trimming took off 6 bases at V and 6 bases at J, with 10 bases between the two ends. Germline V lookup: CDR1 SGHVS, CDR2 FQNEAQ. CDR3 protein: CASRPWGDTQYF. Here the CDR3 DNA reads TGTGCCAGCAGGCCCTGGGGGGATACGCAGTATTTT.

This chain connects TRBV12-3 or TRBV12-4 to TRBJ2-7; D remains unclear. The CDR3 length is 11 residues. V lost 2 bases and J 6 bases, leaving 5 bases between the germline ends. In nucleotides, the CDR3 is TGTGCCAGCAGTTTAAAAGGCGAGCAGTACTTC. Translated, it gives CASSLKGEQYF.

This clonotype has a count of ten or more. The CDR3 sequence: CASSLDRGHQQPQHF. The CDR3 nucleotides are TGTGCCAGCTCACTGGACAGGGGGCATCAACAGCCCCAGCATTTT. The chain joins TRBV18 to TRBJ1-5; 11 nucleotides line up with TRBD1. Per germline, CDR1 KGHSH and CDR2 LQKENI. The CDR3 covers 15 residues. V trimming: 4 bases; J trimming: 7 bases; junction bases outside the gene matches: 6.

The rearrangement joins TRBV2 to TRBJ1-3; no reliable D call. The CDR3 is 14 residues long. Trimming took off 7 bases at V and 0 bases at J, with 10 bases between the two ends. Per germline, CDR1 SNHLY and CDR2 FYNNEI. CDR3 region: CASTKADSGNTIYF. CDR3 DNA: TGTGCCAGCACAAAGGCGGACTCTGGAAACACCATATATTTT.

The chain couples TRBV28 to TRBJ2-5; D perhaps matches TRBD1 (6 bases). Germline V gene sequence: CDR1 MDHEN, CDR2 SYDVKM. This CDR3 is 12 amino acids long. The V end was cut by 4 bases, the J end by 5 bases, with 8 bases between. The CDR3 loop reads CASSWGPETQYF. The CDR3 DNA reads as TGTGCCAGCAGTTGGGGGCCCGAGACCCAGTACTTC.

This clonotype was picked up many times. The gene calls are TRBV5-1 and TRBJ2-5; D may be TRBD1 (6 bases). Trimming took 3 bases from V and 4 from J, leaving 10 bases between them. CDR1 and CDR2 from the germline V gene are SGHRS and YFSETQ. There are 13 residues in the CDR3. The CDR3 DNA reads TGCGCCAGCAGCTCCACAGGGATAGAGACCCAGTACTTC. Its protein product is CASSSTGIETQYF.

The chain links TRBV12-3 or TRBV12-4 to TRBJ2-2; TRBD2 is a possible D gene (7 bases). V was trimmed by 7 bases and J by 4 bases, leaving 16 bases between them. This CDR3 comprises 15 residues. As DNA, the CDR3 is TGTGCCAGCACCGAAGGGGGGGTATCCACCGGGGAGCTGTTTTTT. Translated: CASTEGGVSTGELFF.